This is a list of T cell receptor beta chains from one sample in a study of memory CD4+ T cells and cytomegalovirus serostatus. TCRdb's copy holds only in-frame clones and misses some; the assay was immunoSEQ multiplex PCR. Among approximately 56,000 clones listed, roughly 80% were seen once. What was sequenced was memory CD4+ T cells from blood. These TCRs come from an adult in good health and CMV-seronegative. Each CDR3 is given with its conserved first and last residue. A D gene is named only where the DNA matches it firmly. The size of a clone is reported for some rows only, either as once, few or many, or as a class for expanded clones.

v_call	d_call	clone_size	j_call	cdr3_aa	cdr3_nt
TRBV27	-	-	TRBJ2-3	CASSSPLRATEQYF	TGTGCCAGCAGTTCCCCGCTACGAGCGACCGAGCAGTATTTT
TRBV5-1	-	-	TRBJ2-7	CASSLGSRQARYEQYF	TGCGCCAGCAGCTTGGGATCGAGACAGGCCCGCTACGAGCAGTACTTC
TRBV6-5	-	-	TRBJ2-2	CASSYWGSDTGELFF	TGTGCCAGCAGTTACTGGGGTTCGGACACCGGGGAGCTGTTTTTT
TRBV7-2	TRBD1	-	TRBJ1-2	CASSSGQGTSYTF	TGTGCCAGCAGCTCCGGACAGGGAACGAGCTACACCTTC
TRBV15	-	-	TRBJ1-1	CATSRGLLGEAEAFF	TGTGCCACCAGCAGAGGGCTTCTGGGGGAGGCTGAAGCTTTCTTT
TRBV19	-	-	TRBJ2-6	CASSKTGLGANVLTF	TGTGCCAGTAGTAAGACAGGTTTGGGGGCCAACGTCCTGACTTTC
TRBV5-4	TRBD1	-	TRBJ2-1	CASSSQGWGEQFF	TGTGCCAGCAGCTCACAGGGGTGGGGTGAGCAGTTCTTC
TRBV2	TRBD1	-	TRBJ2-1	CASSGGRGPGNNEQFF	TGTGCCAGCAGTGGAGGAAGGGGGCCTGGCAACAATGAGCAGTTCTTC
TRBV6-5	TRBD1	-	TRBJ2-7	CASSYGQGFLQQYF	TGTGCCAGCAGTTACGGACAGGGATTTCTCCAGCAGTACTTC
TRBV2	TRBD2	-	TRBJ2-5	CASRAGWGLAGGPVVRETQYF	TGTGCCAGCAGGGCCGGTTGGGGGCTAGCGGGGGGGCCGGTCGTTCGGGAGACCCAGTACTTC
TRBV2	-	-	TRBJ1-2	CASTPGGGAGGYTF	TGTGCCAGCACTCCCGGCGGGGGGGCAGGCGGCTACACCTTC
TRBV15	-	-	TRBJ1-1	CATSRGTILNTEAFF	TGTGCCACCAGCAGAGGGACGATCCTGAACACTGAAGCTTTCTTT
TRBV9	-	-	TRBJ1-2	CASSPQEGRRGYTF	TGTGCCAGCAGCCCGCAGGAAGGCAGGCGTGGCTACACCTTC
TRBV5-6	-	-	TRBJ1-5	CASSYSGKYSNQPQHF	TGTGCCAGCAGCTACTCAGGGAAATATAGCAATCAGCCCCAGCATTTT
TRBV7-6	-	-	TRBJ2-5	CASSFGQQETQYF	TGTGCCAGCAGCTTTGGACAGCAAGAGACCCAGTACTTC
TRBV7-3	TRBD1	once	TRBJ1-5	CASSLRDRKDSNQPQHF	TGTGCCAGCAGCCTCCGGGACAGGAAAGATAGCAATCAGCCCCAGCATTTT
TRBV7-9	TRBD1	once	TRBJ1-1	CASSPRTGGAANTEAFF	TGTGCCAGCAGCCCTCGGACAGGGGGCGCAGCGAACACTGAAGCTTTCTTT
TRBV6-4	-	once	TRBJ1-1	CASSVELNTEAFF	TGTGCCAGCAGTGTGGAGTTGAACACTGAAGCTTTCTTT
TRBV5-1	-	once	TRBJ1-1	CASSLDGHMNTEAFF	TGCGCCAGCAGCTTGGATGGGCACATGAACACTGAAGCTTTCTTT
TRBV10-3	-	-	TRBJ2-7	CAISESKYEQYF	TGTGCCATCAGTGAGTCGAAGTACGAGCAGTACTTC
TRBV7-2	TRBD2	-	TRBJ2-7	CASSLEGGGFYEQYF	TGTGCCAGCAGCTTAGAGGGCGGGGGGTTCTACGAGCAGTACTTC
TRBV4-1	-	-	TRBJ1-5	CASSQGEPPYQPQHF	TGCGCCAGCAGCCAGGGAGAACCACCTTATCAGCCCCAGCATTTT
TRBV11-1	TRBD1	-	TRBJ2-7	CASSFRPGQGDEQYF	TGTGCCAGCAGCTTCCGCCCTGGACAGGGGGACGAGCAGTACTTC
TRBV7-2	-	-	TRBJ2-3	CASRLALTDTQYF	TGTGCCAGCAGGCTAGCGTTAACAGATACGCAGTATTTT
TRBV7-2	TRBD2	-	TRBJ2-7	CASTFSGGAGYEQYF	TGTGCCAGCACTTTTAGCGGGGGGGCCGGATACGAGCAGTACTTC
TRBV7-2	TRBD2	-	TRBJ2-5	CASSWRGGEETQYF	TGTGCCAGCAGCTGGCGGGGGGGCGAAGAGACCCAGTACTTC
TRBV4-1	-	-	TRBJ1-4	CASSLVRGEKLFF	TGCGCCAGCAGCCTTGTACGGGGCGAAAAACTGTTTTTT
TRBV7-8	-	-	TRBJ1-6	CASSLDLNSPLHF	TGTGCCAGCAGCTTAGATCTTAATTCACCCCTCCACTTT
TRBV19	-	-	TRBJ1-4	CASNPGGVYEKLFF	TGTGCCAGTAACCCCGGCGGGGTGTACGAAAAACTGTTTTTT
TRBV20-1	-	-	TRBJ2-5	CSAYQETQYF	TGCAGTGCTTACCAAGAGACCCAGTACTTC
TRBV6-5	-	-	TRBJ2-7	CASTGRGGASYEQYF	TGTGCCAGCACCGGTAGAGGGGGGGCCTCCTACGAGCAGTACTTC
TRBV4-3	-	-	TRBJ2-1	CASSHFRRNEQFF	TGCGCCAGCAGCCATTTCCGACGCAATGAGCAGTTCTTC
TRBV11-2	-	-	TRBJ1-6	CASSPQWGDSPLHF	TGTGCCAGCAGCCCCCAATGGGGAGATTCACCCCTCCACTTT
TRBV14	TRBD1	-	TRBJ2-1	CASSHDRGGYNEQFF	TGTGCCAGCAGCCATGACAGGGGGGGCTACAATGAGCAGTTCTTC
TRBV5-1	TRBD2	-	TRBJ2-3	CASSLGGGGARDTQYF	TGCGCCAGCAGCTTGGGTGGCGGGGGGGCGCGAGATACGCAGTATTTT
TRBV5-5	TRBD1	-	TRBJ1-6	CASSRGTGLLTLHF	TGTGCCAGCAGCCGTGGGACAGGGCTCCTGACCCTCCACTTT
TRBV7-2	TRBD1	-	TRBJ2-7	CASSEYRGKVVEQYF	TGTGCCAGCAGCGAGTACAGGGGGAAGGTTGTCGAGCAGTACTTC
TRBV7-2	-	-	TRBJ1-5	CASSLAGGSNQPQHF	TGTGCCAGCAGCTTAGCCGGGGGGAGCAATCAGCCCCAGCATTTT
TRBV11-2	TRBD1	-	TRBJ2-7	CASSLGRGRTNSYEQYF	TGTGCCAGCAGCTTGGGCAGGGGGCGAACGAACTCCTACGAGCAGTACTTC
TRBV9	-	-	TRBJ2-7	CASSVDSLAVEQYF	TGTGCCAGCAGCGTAGATAGCCTCGCGGTCGAGCAGTACTTC
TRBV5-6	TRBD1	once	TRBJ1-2	CASSSTGEGSYGYTF	TGTGCCAGCAGCTCGACAGGGGAAGGGTCCTATGGCTACACCTTC